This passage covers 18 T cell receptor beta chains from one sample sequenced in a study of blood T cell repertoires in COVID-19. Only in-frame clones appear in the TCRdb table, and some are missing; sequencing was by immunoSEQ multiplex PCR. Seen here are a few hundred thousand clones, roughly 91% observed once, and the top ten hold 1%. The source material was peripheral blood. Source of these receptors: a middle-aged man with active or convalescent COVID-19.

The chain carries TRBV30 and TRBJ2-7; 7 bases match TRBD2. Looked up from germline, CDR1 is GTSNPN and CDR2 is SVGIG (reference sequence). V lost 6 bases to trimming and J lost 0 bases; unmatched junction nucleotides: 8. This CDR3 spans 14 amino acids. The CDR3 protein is CACSGLVNSYEQYF. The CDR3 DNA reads TGTGCCTGCTCCGGACTAGTCAACTCCTACGAGCAGTACTTC. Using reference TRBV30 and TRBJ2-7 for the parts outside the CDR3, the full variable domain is SQTIHQWPATLVQPVGSPLSLECTVEGTSNPNLYWYRQAAGRGLQLLFYSVGIGQISSEVPQNLSASRPQDRQFILSSKKLLLSDSGFYLCACSGLVNSYEQYFGPGTRLTVT.

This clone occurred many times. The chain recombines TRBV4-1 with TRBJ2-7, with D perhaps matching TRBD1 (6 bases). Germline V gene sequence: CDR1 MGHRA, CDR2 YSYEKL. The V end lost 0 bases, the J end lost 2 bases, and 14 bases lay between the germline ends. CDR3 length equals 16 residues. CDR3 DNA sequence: TGCGCCAGCAGCCAAGAGTTCGGGACACTAACCTACGAGCAGTACTTC. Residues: CASSQEFGTLTYEQYF.

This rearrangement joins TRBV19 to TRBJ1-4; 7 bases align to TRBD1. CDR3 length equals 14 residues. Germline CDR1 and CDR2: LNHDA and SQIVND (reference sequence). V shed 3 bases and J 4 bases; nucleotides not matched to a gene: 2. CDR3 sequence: CASSMDRINEKLFF. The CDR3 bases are TGTGCCAGTAGTATGGACAGGATTAATGAAAAACTGTTTTTT.

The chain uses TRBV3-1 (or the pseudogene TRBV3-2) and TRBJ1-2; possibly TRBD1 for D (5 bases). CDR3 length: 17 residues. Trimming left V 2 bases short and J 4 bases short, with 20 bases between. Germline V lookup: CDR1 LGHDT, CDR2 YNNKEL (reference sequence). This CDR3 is CASSQIGDAGNGYGYTF. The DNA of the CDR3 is TGTGCCAGCAGCCAAATAGGGGATGCAGGGAACGGCTATGGCTACACCTTC.

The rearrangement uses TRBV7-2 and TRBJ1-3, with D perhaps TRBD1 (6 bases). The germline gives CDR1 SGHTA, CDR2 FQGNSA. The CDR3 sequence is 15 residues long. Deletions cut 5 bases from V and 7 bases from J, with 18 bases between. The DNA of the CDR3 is TGTGCCAGCAGCCCCAGGGGCCTCCCCTCCAACACCATATATTTT. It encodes CASSPRGLPSNTIYF.

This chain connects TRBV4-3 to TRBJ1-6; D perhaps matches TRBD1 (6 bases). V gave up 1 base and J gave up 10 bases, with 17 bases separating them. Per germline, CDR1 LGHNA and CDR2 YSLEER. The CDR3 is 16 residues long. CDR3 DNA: TGCGCCAGCAGCCAAGGCAGGGGAATTGGTGGATCACCCCTCCACTTT. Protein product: CASSQGRGIGGSPLHF.

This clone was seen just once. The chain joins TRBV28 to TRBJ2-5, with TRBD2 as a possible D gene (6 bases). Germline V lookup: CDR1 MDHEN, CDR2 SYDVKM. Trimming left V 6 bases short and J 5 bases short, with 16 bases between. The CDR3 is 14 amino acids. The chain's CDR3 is CASSKLATGETQYF. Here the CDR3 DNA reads TGTGCCAGCAGCAAACTAGCAACGGGGGAGACCCAGTACTTC.

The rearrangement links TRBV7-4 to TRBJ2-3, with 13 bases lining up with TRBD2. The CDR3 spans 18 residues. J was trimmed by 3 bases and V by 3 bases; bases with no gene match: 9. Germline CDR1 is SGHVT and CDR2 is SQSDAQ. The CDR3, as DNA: TGTGCCAGCAGCTTTACGAGACTAGCGGGAGGTAGGACAGATACGCAGTATTTT. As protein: CASSFTRLAGGRTDTQYF.

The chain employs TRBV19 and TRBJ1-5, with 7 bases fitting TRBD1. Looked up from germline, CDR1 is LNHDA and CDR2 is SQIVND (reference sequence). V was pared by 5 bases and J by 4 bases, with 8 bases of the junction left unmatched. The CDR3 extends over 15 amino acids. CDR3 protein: CASSVDRSRNQPQHF. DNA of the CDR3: TGTGCCAGTAGTGTGGACAGGTCAAGGAATCAGCCCCAGCATTTT.

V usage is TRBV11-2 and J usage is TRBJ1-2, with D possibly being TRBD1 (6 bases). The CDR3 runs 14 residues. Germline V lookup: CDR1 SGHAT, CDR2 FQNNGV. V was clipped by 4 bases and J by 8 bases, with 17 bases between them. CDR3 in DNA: TGTGCCAGCAGCTGGAGCCAGGGGCGAGAAGGCTACACCTTC. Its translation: CASSWSQGREGYTF.

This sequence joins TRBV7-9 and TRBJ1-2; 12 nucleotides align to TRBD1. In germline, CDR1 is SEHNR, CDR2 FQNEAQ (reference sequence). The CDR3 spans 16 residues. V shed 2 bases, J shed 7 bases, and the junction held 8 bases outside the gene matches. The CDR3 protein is CASSLIGTGGASGYTF. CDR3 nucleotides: TGTGCCAGCAGCTTAATTGGGACAGGGGGCGCGAGTGGCTACACCTTC.

CDR3 sequence reads: CASSVLAAYEQYF. Written as DNA, the CDR3 is TGTGCCAGCAGCGTACTGGCGGCCTACGAGCAGTACTTC. V is TRBV5-6 and J is TRBJ2-7; D is ambiguous. The CDR3 contains 13 residues. The V gene's germline CDR1 is SGHDT and CDR2 YYEEEE. Trimming stripped 4 bases from V and 2 bases from J, with 10 bases between. Drawing the rest from reference TRBV5-6 and TRBJ2-7, the complete variable domain is DAGVTQSPTHLIKTRGQQVTLRCSPKSGHDTVSWYQQALGQGPQFIFQYYEEEERQRGNFPDRFSGHQFPNYSSELNVNALLLGDSALYLCASSVLAAYEQYFGPGTRLTVT.

CDR3 bases: TGTGCCAGCAGCCAAGCCCGGGGAGAAGCGGGACTGTACAATGAGCAGTTCTTC. Amino acids: CASSQARGEAGLYNEQFF. This chain joins TRBV7-2 and TRBJ2-1; the match to TRBD2 covers 7 bases. The J segment lost 4 bases and the V segment lost 5 bases, leaving 17 bases of the junction unmatched. The CDR3 is 18 amino acids. Per the germline V gene, CDR1 is SGHTA and CDR2 is FQGNSA.

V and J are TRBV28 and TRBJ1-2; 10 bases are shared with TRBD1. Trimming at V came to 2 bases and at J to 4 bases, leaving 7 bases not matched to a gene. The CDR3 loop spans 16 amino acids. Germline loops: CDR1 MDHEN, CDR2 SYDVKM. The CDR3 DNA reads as TGTGCCAGCAGTTTAAGAGTGGGACAGGGGAGCTATGGCTACACCTTC. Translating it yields CASSLRVGQGSYGYTF.

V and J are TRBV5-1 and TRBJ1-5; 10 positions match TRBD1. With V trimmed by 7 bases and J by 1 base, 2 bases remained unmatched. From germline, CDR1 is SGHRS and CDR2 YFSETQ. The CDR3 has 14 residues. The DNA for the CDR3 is TGCGCCAGCGGGACAGGGGAGAGCAATCAGCCCCAGCATTTT. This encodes CASGTGESNQPQHF. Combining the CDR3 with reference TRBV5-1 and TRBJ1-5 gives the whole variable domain KAGVTQTPRYLIKTRGQQVTLSCSPISGHRSVSWYQQTPGQGLQFLFEYFSETQRNKGNFPGRFSGRQFSNSRSEMNVSTLELGDSALYLCASGTGESNQPQHFGDGTRLSIL.

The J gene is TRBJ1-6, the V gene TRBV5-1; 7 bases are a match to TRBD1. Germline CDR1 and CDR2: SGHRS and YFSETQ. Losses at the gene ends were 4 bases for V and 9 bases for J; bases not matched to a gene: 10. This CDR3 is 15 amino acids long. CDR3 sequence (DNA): TGCGCCAGCAGCCAGGACAGGCAGGGTGGTTCACCCCTCCACTTT. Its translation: CASSQDRQGGSPLHF. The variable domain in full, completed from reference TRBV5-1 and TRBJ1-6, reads KAGVTQTPRYLIKTRGQQVTLSCSPISGHRSVSWYQQTPGQGLQFLFEYFSETQRNKGNFPGRFSGRQFSNSRSEMNVSTLELGDSALYLCASSQDRQGGSPLHFGNGTRLTVT.

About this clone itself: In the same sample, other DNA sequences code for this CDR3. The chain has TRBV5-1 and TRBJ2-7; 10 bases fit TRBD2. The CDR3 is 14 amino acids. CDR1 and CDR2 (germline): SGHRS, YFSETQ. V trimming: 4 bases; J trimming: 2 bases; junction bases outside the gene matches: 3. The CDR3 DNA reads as TGCGCCAGCAGCCCTAGCGGGAGTGCCTACGAGCAGTACTTC. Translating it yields CASSPSGSAYEQYF.

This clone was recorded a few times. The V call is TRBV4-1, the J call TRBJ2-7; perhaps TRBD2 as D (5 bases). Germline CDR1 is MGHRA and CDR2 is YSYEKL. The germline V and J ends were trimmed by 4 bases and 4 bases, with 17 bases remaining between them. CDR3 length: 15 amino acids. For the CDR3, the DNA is TGCGCCAGCAGCCCAACGGCCGGGGAAATATACGAGCAGTACTTC. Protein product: CASSPTAGEIYEQYF.